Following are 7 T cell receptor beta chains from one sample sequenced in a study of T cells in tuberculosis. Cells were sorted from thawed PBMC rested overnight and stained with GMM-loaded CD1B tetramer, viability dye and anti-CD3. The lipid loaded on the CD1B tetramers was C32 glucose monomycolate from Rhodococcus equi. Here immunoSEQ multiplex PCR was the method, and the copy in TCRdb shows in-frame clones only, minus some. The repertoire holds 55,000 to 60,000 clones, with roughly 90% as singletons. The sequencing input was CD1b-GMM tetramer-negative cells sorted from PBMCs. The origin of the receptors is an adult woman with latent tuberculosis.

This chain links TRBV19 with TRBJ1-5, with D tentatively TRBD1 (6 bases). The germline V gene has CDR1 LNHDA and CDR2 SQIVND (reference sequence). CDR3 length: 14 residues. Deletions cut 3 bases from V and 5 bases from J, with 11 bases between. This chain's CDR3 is CASSMGQGYQPQHF. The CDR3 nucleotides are TGTGCCAGTAGTATGGGCCAGGGGTATCAGCCCCAGCATTTT.

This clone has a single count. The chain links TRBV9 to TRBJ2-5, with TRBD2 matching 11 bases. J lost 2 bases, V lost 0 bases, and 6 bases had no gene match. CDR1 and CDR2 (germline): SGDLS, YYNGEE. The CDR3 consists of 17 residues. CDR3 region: CASSVGTSGGLQETQYF. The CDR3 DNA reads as TGTGCCAGCAGCGTAGGAACTAGCGGGGGCCTACAAGAGACCCAGTACTTC.

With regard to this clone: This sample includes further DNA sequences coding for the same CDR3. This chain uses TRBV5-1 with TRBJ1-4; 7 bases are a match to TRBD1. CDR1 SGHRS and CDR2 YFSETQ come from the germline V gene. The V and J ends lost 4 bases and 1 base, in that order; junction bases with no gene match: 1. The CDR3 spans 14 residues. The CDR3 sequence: CASSPGGTNEKLFF. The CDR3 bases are TGCGCCAGCAGCCCAGGGGGAACTAATGAAAAACTGTTTTTT.

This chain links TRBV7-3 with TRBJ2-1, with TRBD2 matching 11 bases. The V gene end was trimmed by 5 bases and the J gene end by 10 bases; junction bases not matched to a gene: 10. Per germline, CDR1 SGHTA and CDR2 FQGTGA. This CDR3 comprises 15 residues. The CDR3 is CASSVTSGGDSEQFF. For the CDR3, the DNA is TGTGCCAGCAGCGTTACTAGCGGGGGCGATAGCGAGCAGTTCTTC.

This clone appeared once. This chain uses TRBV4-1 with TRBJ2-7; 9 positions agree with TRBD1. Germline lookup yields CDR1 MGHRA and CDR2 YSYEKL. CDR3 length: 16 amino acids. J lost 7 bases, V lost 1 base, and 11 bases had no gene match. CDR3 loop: CASSQVQTGGNWEQYF. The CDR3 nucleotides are TGCGCCAGCAGCCAAGTCCAGACAGGGGGGAATTGGGAGCAGTACTTC.

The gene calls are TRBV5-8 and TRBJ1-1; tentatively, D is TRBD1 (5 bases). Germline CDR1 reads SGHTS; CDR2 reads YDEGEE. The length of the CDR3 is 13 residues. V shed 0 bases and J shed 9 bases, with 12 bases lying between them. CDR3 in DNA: TGTGCCAGCAGCTTGGTCGCGGGGACTCAAGCTTTCTTT. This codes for CASSLVAGTQAFF.

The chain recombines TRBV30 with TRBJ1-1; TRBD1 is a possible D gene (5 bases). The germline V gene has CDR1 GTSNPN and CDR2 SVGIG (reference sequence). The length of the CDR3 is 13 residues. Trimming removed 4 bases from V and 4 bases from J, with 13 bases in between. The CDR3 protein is CAWTVGGTTEAFF. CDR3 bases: TGTGCCTGGACCGTGGGGGGGACCACTGAAGCTTTCTTT.